The source of this T cell receptor (beta chain) is a study of PD-1 blockade in classical Hodgkin lymphoma. Germline-derived CDR1 and CDR2 are LNHDA and SQIVND (reference sequence). This CDR3 comprises 16 residues. V shed 7 bases and J shed 5 bases, with 23 bases lying between them. Brentuximab vedotin exposure varied among the patients, all of whom had relapsed after autologous stem cell transplantation. TCRdb keeps only in-frame clones here, not all; method: immunoSEQ multiplex PCR. The table shows some 96,000 clones, with roughly 84% occurring only once. The specimen comprised peripheral blood mononuclear cells (PBMCs), sampled at baseline. This sequence joins TRBV19 and TRBJ1-2; unclear D gene. This TCR came from a human donor with classical Hodgkin lymphoma. The CDR3 DNA sequence: TGTGCCAGTAACCAAAATACCCTTCGGACCTGGTATGGCTACACCTTC. Protein: CASNQNTLRTWYGYTF.